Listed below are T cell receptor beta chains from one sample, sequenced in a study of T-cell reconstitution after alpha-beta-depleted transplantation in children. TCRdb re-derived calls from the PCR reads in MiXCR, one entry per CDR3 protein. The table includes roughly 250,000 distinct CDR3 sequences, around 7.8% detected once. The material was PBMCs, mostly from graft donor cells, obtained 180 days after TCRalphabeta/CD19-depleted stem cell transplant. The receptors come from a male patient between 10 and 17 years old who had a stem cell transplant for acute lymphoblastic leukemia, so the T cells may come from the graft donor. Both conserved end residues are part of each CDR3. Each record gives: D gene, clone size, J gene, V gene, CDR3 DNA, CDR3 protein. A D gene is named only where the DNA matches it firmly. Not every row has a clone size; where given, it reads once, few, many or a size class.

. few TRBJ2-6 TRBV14 TGTGCCCGGAGTCAGAGGTCGGCTCGGACTGTGGGGGCCAACGTCCTGACTTTC CARSQRSARTVGANVLTF
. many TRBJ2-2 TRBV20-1 TGCAGTGCTAGACATTCAGAGGACACCGGGGAGCTGTTTTTT CSARHSEDTGELFF
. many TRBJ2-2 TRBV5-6 TGTGCCAGCAGCTTGGGCCAGGAGGACACCGGGGAGCTGTTTTTT CASSLGQEDTGELFF
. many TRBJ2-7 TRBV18 TGTGCCAGCTCACCACAGGTGGCAAGTAGCTCCTACGAGCAGTACTTC CASSPQVASSSYEQYF
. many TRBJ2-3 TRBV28 TGTGCCAGCAGTTTATTGACAGATACGCAGTATTTT CASSLLTDTQYF
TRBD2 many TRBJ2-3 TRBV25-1 TGTGCCAGCAGACCCGGACTAGCGGGGGTCAACACAGATACGCAGTATTTT CASRPGLAGVNTDTQYF
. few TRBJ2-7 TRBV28 TGTGCCAGCAGTTCCCCAGCGGACCGGTACTACGAGCAGTACTTC CASSSPADRYYEQYF
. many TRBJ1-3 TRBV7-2 TGTGCCAGCAGCTACAGGGCTGGTGGAAACACCATATATTTT CASSYRAGGNTIYF
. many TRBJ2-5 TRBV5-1 TGCGCCAGCAGCTTGGCTAGCGCCTCCCAAGAGACCCAGTACTTC CASSLASASQETQYF
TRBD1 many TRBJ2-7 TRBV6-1 TGTGCCAGCAGTGGGGCCCTCAGGCAGGGGGACTCCTACGAGCAGTACTTC CASSGALRQGDSYEQYF
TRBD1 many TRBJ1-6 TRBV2 TGTGCCAGCAGTGGAGCTGCCGGACAGGCCGAATGGGATTCACCCCTCCACTTT CASSGAAGQAEWDSPLHF
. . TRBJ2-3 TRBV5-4 TGTGCCAGCAGCTTGTGGGGGGACCCCGGAGAGTATTTT CASSLWGDPGEYF
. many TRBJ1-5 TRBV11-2 TGTGCCAGCAGCCGGGACAATAGCAATCAGCCCCAGCATTTT CASSRDNSNQPQHF
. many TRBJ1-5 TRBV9 TGTGCCAGCAGCGGTGGACAGCCCTGGCAGCCCCAGCATTTT CASSGGQPWQPQHF
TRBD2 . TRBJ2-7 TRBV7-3 TGTGCCAGCAGCCCTACGGGTAGCGGGATACTATACGAGCAGTACTTC CASSPTGSGILYEQYF
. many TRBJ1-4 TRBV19 TGTGCCAGTAGTCCCGTGCACAGGGAGAAGGAAAAACTGTTTTTT CASSPVHREKEKLFF
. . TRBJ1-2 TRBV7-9 TGTGCCAGCAGCTCGTTACAAGGCTATGGCTACACCTTC CASSSLQGYGYTF
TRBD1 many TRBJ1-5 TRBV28 TGTGCCAGCACCGTGGACAGGGAAGTTCAGCCCCAGCATTTT CASTVDREVQPQHF
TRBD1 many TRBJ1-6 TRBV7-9 TGTGCCAGCAGCCCTCTGGACAGGGGATCACCCCTCCACTTT CASSPLDRGSPLHF
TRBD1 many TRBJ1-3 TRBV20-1 TGCAGTGCCATAGGGACAGAAGGAAACACCATATATTTT CSAIGTEGNTIYF
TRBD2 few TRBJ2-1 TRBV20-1 TGCAGTGCTAGGCAGACCGGGACTAGCGGGAGTTGGTGGGACAATGAGCAGTTCTTC CSARQTGTSGSWWDNEQFF
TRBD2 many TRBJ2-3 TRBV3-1 TGTGCCAGCAGCCAAGGTTCGCGGGGGGGCAGCACAGATACGCAGTATTTT CASSQGSRGGSTDTQYF
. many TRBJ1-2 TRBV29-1 TGCAGCGTTGGGGCACGTGGGAACTATGGCTACACCTTC CSVGARGNYGYTF
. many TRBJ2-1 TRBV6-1 TGTGCCAGCAGGCCCGGGGGCCTGAATGAGCAGTTCTTC CASRPGGLNEQFF
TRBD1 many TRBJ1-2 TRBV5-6 TGTGCCAGCAGCCCAGGACAGGGGAGAGCCTATGGCTACACCTTC CASSPGQGRAYGYTF
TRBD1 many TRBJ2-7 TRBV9 TGTGCCAGCAGCGTCGGGACAGGGGGTACCTACGAGCAGTACTTC CASSVGTGGTYEQYF
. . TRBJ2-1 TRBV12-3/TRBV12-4 TGTGCCAGCAGTTTAGGGGGTTACCAGTTCTTC CASSLGGYQFF
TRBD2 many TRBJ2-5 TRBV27 TGTGCCAGCAGTTTATCGATTGTAGCGGGGGTACAAGAGACCCAGTACTTC CASSLSIVAGVQETQYF
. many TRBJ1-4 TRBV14 TGTGCCAGCAGCCCCAAATATGGGCAACTGTTTTTT CASSPKYGQLFF
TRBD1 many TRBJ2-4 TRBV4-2 TGTGCCAGCAGCAAACCACAGGGGGAGAATCTCCTGCTGTTC CASSKPQGENLLLF
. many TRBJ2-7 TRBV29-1 TGCAGCGTTGGAATTCTTTACGACGAGCAGTACTTC CSVGILYDEQYF
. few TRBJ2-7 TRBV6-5 TGTGCCAGCAGTTACTCGGTGGCCGGTGTCTACGAGCAGTACTTC CASSYSVAGVYEQYF
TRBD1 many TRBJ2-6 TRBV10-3 TGTGCCATCAGTGGTGACAGGGGAAGCTCTGGGGCCAACGTCCTGACTTTC CAISGDRGSSGANVLTF
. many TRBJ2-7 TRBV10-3 TGTGCCATCAAAGGACACAAGAGCTCCTACGAGCAGTACTTC CAIKGHKSSYEQYF
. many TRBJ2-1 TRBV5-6 TGTGCCAGCAGCGAAGCGGAGAGCTCCTACAATGAGCAGTTCTTC CASSEAESSYNEQFF